This entry lists 20 T cell receptor beta chains sequenced from one sample in a study of identical twins. MiXCR, run by TCRdb on the 5' RACE reads, gives a single entry per CDR3 protein. The data show 310,000 or so distinct CDR3 sequences, approximately 8.5% seen once. These data are also associated with another study on yellow fever vaccine responses in identical twins.

Sequencing input: memory (CD45RO+) T cells sorted from blood. The receptors were gathered from a woman between 18 and 29 years old in good health.

In this sample, this clonotype turned up a few times. This may arise from a read error, as a much more abundant clone is one base away. The chain recombines TRBV6-4 with TRBJ2-3; D is ambiguous. Per the germline V gene, CDR1 is MRHNA and CDR2 is SNTAGT. V dropped 6 bases and J dropped 6 bases, with 7 bases sitting between them. The CDR3 covers 11 residues. The CDR3 spells CASRLGDTQYF. DNA for the CDR3: TGTGCCAGCAGATTAGGGGATACGCAGTATTTT.

This clonotype appeared many times. The chain employs TRBV27 and TRBJ2-3; 8 positions agree with TRBD2. This CDR3 is 15 amino acids long. Germline CDR1 reads MNHEY; CDR2 reads SMNVEV (reference sequence). V trimming: 5 bases; J trimming: 2 bases; junction bases outside the gene matches: 6. This chain's CDR3 is CASSATSGLTDTQYF. Written as DNA, the CDR3 is TGTGCCAGCAGTGCCACTAGCGGCCTCACAGATACGCAGTATTTT.

This clonotype has a handful of counts. The chain combines TRBV20-1 with TRBJ1-1; no definite D call. The CDR3 has 11 amino acids. Germline V gene data show CDR1 as DFQATT and CDR2 as SNEGSKA (reference sequence). V was cut by 8 bases and J by 2 bases, with 9 bases left in between. The chain's CDR3 is CSSGPNTEAFF. For the CDR3, the DNA is TGCAGTTCAGGACCAAACACTGAAGCTTTCTTT.

This clonotype was found many times. This chain joins TRBV7-8 and TRBJ2-5; 8 bases match TRBD1. The CDR3 has 16 amino acids. V dropped 5 bases and J dropped 2; count of bases not matched to a gene: 10. Germline V CDR1 and CDR2: SGHVS, FQNEAQ. The CDR3 DNA reads TGTGCCAGCAGCGAGGGTCACGGGACAGGTCAAGAGACCCAGTACTTC. It specifies CASSEGHGTGQETQYF.

This clonotype was counted ten times or more. This chain joins TRBV29-1 and TRBJ2-7, with D unresolved. CDR3 size: 12 residues. CDR1 is SQVTM and CDR2 is ANQGSEA in the germline V gene. V was trimmed by 0 bases and J by 12 bases, leaving 15 bases between them. The CDR3 sequence is CSVEDLGSFRYF. In DNA form, the CDR3 reads TGCAGCGTTGAAGATCTTGGGTCTTTTCGGTACTTC.

This clonotype was seen a handful of times. The chain uses TRBV19 and TRBJ2-7; 9 nucleotides agree with TRBD1. The CDR3 covers 20 residues. Trimming at V came to 5 bases and at J to 6 bases, leaving 26 bases not matched to a gene. The germline V gene encodes CDR1 LNHDA and CDR2 SQIVND (reference sequence). DNA for the CDR3: TGTGCCAGTAGTTTCTTCACCCCGGGACAGGGTGTTGCGGGAGTCCTCGAGCAGTACTTC. Translated: CASSFFTPGQGVAGVLEQYF.

The table lists this clonotype with many counts. V and J are TRBV2 and TRBJ2-7; 11 bases line up with TRBD2. J was trimmed by 6 bases and V by 4 bases; bases with no gene match: 8. Looked up from germline, CDR1 is SNHLY and CDR2 is FYNNEI. This CDR3 spans 15 amino acids. The CDR3 protein is CASSGTSGRETEQYF. CDR3 sequence (DNA): TGTGCCAGCAGTGGAACTAGCGGGAGAGAGACCGAGCAGTACTTC.

In its sample, this clonotype was seen many times. As DNA, the CDR3 is TGTGCCATCAGTGGTCGGGAACAATACAATGAGCAGTTCTTC. It specifies CAISGREQYNEQFF. The chain recombines TRBV10-3 with TRBJ2-1; a possible D gene is TRBD2 (5 bases). V lost 4 bases and J 4 bases, leaving 11 bases between the germline ends. The CDR3 loop spans 14 amino acids. Germline CDR1 ENHRY, CDR2 SYGVKD.

This clonotype was detected only a few times. J is TRBJ2-1 and V is TRBV7-6; 7 nucleotides line up with TRBD2. The V segment lost 5 bases and the J segment 9 bases; nucleotides outside the gene matches: 7. CDR1 and CDR2 (germline): SGHVS, FNYEAQ. CDR3 length: 13 residues. The CDR3 DNA reads TGTGCCAGCAGCGCCGGGACTATAATTGAGCAGTTCTTC. It specifies CASSAGTIIEQFF.

The J gene is TRBJ2-6, the V gene TRBV12-3 or TRBV12-4; D perhaps matches TRBD1 (6 bases). With 7 bases removed from V and 3 bases from J, the gap between germline ends came to 19 bases. This CDR3 has 17 residues. The CDR3 nucleotides are TGTGCCAGCATACGAAGAGGGGGTAGGAATGGGGCCAACGTCCTGACTTTC. It encodes CASIRRGGRNGANVLTF.

This clonotype was seen repeatedly, ten times or more. J is TRBJ2-4 and V is TRBV29-1, with TRBD1 identical over 8 bases. This CDR3 has 14 amino acids. CDR1 SQVTM and CDR2 ANQGSEA come from the germline V gene. The ends lost 1 base at V and 5 bases at J; junction bases unmatched: 4. The CDR3, as DNA: TGCAGCGTTGAAGCCCCACAGGGGGAAAACATTCAGTACTTC. It specifies CSVEAPQGENIQYF.

This clonotype was seen only once. A much larger clonotype is one base distant, so this may be a read error. The rearrangement uses TRBV7-6 and TRBJ2-7, with D unresolved. Looked up from germline, CDR1 is SGHVS and CDR2 is FNYEAQ. CDR3 length equals 15 residues. CDR3 in amino acids: CASSLWDQPSYERYF. CDR3 DNA sequence: TGTGCCAGCAGCTTATGGGATCAACCCTCCTACGAGCGGTACTTC.

This clonotype was seen more than once but under ten times. CDR3 loop: CASSSLPGLATYEQYF. The DNA for the CDR3 is TGTGCCAGCAGCTCACTTCCGGGACTAGCGACCTACGAGCAGTACTTC. This chain joins TRBV7-9 and TRBJ2-7; TRBD2 aligns across 10 bases. The CDR3 runs to 16 residues. The J segment lost 2 bases and the V segment lost 4 bases, leaving 8 bases of the junction unmatched. CDR1 is SEHNR, CDR2 FQNEAQ, per germline (reference sequence).

This clonotype has ten or more counts. The gene calls are TRBV29-1 and TRBJ2-1, with 7 positions matching TRBD1. The CDR3 length is 13 residues. The V and J ends lost 6 bases and 9 bases, in that order; junction bases with no gene match: 11. From germline, CDR1 is SQVTM and CDR2 ANQGSEA. The CDR3 reads CSVSGQRSGEQFF. CDR3 in DNA: TGCAGCGTCTCGGGACAGCGGTCGGGTGAGCAGTTCTTC.

This clonotype turned up a few times. The chain has TRBV20-1 and TRBJ2-1; the D is unclear. Germline assignment: CDR1 DFQATT and CDR2 SNEGSKA (reference sequence). The CDR3 length is 12 residues. Trimming took 6 bases from V and 15 from J, leaving 21 bases between them. This CDR3 reads CSAPALGSVGFF. CDR3 nucleotides: TGCAGTGCGCCAGCCTTAGGGTCCGTCGGGTTCTTC.

The J gene is TRBJ2-7, the V gene TRBV6-6, with TRBD1 identical over 7 bases. The junction had 8 bases not matched to a gene; V was cut back by 6 bases and J by 0 bases. The CDR3 sequence is 15 residues long. CDR1 and CDR2 from the germline V gene are MNHNY and SVGAGI (reference sequence). The CDR3 protein is CASSPTGTTSYEQYV. For the CDR3, the DNA is TGTGCCAGCAGCCCGACAGGGACCACCTCCTACGAGCAGTACGTC.

The J gene is TRBJ2-3, the V gene TRBV7-2; 11 bases match TRBD2. J lost 0 bases, V lost 3 bases, and 8 bases had no gene match. Germline V gene lookup returns CDR1 SGHTA and CDR2 FQGNSA. The CDR3 length is 18 residues. DNA for the CDR3: TGTGCCAGCAGCTTCGGGCTAGCGGGGGGCCTTAGCACAGATACGCAGTATTTT. Translating gives CASSFGLAGGLSTDTQYF.

This clonotype has ten or more counts. CDR3: CSAGGQGNQPQHF. CDR3 sequence (DNA): TGCAGTGCTGGAGGTCAGGGCAATCAGCCCCAGCATTTT. J is TRBJ1-5 and V is TRBV20-1; D unclear. Germline values: CDR1 DFQATT, CDR2 SNEGSKA (reference sequence). V lost 5 bases and J 2 bases, leaving 10 bases between the germline ends. The CDR3 has 13 residues.

This clonotype was recorded many times. The gene calls are TRBV5-6 and TRBJ2-3; 15 nucleotides line up with TRBD2. This CDR3 contains 17 residues. Germline V gene data show CDR1 as SGHDT and CDR2 as YYEEEE. The V segment lost 2 bases and the J segment 3 bases; nucleotides outside the gene matches: 4. The CDR3 sequence is CASSFRTSGRGTDTQYF. The CDR3, as DNA: TGTGCCAGCAGCTTCAGGACTAGCGGGAGGGGAACAGATACGCAGTATTTT.

This clonotype turned up a few times. The rearrangement uses TRBV7-7 and TRBJ2-2; 11 bases align to TRBD1. V lost 5 bases to trimming and J lost 0 bases; unmatched junction nucleotides: 2. From germline, CDR1 is SSHAT and CDR2 FNYEAQ (reference sequence). The CDR3 has 16 residues. CDR3 sequence reads: CASSRDRGTNTGELFF. The DNA of the CDR3 is TGTGCCAGCAGCAGGGACAGGGGGACGAACACCGGGGAGCTGTTTTTT. Full variable domain (remainder filled in from reference TRBV7-7 and TRBJ2-2): GAGVSQSPRYKVTKRGQDVTLRCDPISSHATLYWYQQALGQGPEFLTYFNYEAQPDKSGLPSDRFSAERPEGSISTLTIQRTEQRDSAMYRCASSRDRGTNTGELFFGEGSRLTVL.